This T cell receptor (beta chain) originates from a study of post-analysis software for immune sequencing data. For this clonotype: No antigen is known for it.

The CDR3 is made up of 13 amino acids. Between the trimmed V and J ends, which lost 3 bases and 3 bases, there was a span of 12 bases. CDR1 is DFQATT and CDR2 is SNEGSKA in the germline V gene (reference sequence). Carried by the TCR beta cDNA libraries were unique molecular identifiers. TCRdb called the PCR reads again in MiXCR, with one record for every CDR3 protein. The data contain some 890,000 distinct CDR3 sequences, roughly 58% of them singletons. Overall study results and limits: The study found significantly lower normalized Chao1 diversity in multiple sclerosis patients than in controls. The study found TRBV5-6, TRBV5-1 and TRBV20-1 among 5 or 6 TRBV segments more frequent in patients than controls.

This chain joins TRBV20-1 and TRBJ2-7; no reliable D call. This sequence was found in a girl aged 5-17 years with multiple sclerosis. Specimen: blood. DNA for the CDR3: TGCAGTGCTAGTGCCCCCGGTTTCTACGAGCAGTACTTC. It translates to CSASAPGFYEQYF.